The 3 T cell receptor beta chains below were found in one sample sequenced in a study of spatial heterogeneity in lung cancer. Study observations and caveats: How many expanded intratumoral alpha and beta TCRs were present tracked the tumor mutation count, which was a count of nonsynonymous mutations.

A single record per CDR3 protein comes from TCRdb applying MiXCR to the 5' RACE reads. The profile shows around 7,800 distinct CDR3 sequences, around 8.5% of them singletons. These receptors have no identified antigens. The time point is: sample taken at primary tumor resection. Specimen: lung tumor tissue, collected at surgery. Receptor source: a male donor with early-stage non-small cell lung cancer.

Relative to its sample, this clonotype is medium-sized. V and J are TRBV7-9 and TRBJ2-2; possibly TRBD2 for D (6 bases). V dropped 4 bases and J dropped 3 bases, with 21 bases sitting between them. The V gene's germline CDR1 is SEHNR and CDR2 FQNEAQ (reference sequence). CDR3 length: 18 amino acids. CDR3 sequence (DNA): TGTGCCAGCAGCTCCCATGGGGGAGGCTGGGCTGACACCGGGGAGCTGTTTTTT. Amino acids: CASSSHGGGWADTGELFF.

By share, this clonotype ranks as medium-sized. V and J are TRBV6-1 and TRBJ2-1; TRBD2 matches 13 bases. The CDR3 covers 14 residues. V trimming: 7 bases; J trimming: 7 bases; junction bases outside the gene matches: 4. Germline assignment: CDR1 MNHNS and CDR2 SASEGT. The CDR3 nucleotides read TGTGCCAGCACCGGGACTAGCGGGAAAAATGAGCAGTTCTTC. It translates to CASTGTSGKNEQFF.

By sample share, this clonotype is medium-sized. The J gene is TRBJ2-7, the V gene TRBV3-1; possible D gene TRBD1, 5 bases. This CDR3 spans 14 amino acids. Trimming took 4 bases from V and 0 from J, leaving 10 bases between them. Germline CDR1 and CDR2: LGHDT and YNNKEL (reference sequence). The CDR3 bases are TGTGCCAGCAGCCCCAACAGGCTCTCCTACGAGCAGTACTTC. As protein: CASSPNRLSYEQYF.